Below are 4 T cell receptor beta chains sequenced from a single sample in a study of T cell repertoires in urothelial bladder cancer. Sequencing used immunoSEQ multiplex PCR; TCRdb keeps in-frame clones, though not all of them. The sample comprises 6,800 or so clones, roughly two thirds of which are singletons, and 9.5% to 15% rests with the top ten. Sequenced material: tumor-infiltrating cells from bladder cancer. Source of these receptors: a human donor with urothelial carcinoma.

This chain connects TRBV28 to TRBJ2-3; no firm D call. V lost 3 bases, J lost 2 bases, and 9 bases lay in between. Germline CDR1 is MDHEN and CDR2 is SYDVKM. The CDR3 has 14 amino acids. The CDR3 nucleotides are TGTGCCAGCAGTTTTGCCCGGCACACAGATACGCAGTATTTT. It is translated as CASSFARHTDTQYF.

This clone was seen only a few times. The chain combines TRBV15 with TRBJ2-3; the match to TRBD2 covers 7 bases. The CDR3 extends over 15 amino acids. From germline, CDR1 is LNHNV and CDR2 YYDKDF (reference sequence). The V and J ends lost 3 bases and 4 bases, in that order; junction bases with no gene match: 7. The CDR3 DNA sequence: TGTGCCACCAGCAGGGGCGGGGGAGAGGCAGATACGCAGTATTTT. Encoded protein: CATSRGGGEADTQYF.

The table lists this clone with a count of one. The V call is TRBV6-1, the J call TRBJ1-5; 11 bases match TRBD1. With 3 bases clipped from V and 7 bases from J, the junction kept 5 bases outside the gene matches. Germline CDR1 MNHNS, CDR2 SASEGT. This CDR3 is built from 15 residues. For the CDR3, the DNA is TGTGCCAGCAGTGAGGACAGGGGGCACGGGCAGCCCCAGCATTTT. Protein sequence: CASSEDRGHGQPQHF.

The rearrangement uses TRBV4-1 and TRBJ2-5; possible D gene TRBD2, 6 bases. The CDR3 length is 13 residues. With 6 bases removed from V and 5 bases from J, the gap between germline ends came to 13 bases. Germline CDR1 is MGHRA and CDR2 is YSYEKL. CDR3 nucleotide sequence: TGCGCCAGCAGTTTTAGCGGTGGGGAGACCCAGTACTTC. Its translation: CASSFSGGETQYF.